This is a list of T cell receptor beta chains from one sample in a study of human T cells and chemical hapten exposure. TCRdb processed the RACE reads anew with MiXCR; each CDR3 protein has one entry. The sample lists around 120,000 distinct CDR3 sequences; approximately 12% were seen once. Material: whole blood, obtained in connection with sensitization to the hapten diphenylcyclopropenone (DPC). The origin of the receptors is a woman under 30 with alopecia areata. Some clones in this sample may be carry-over from other donors' samples. The CDR3 runs from the conserved cysteine through the conserved F or W. A D gene is named only where the DNA matches it firmly. Some rows have no size entry. The others give once, few or many, or a class for an expanded clone.

TRBD1	TRBJ1-5	.	TRBV28	TGTGCCAGCAGTTTGAACAGGGGGAAAAGCAATCAGCCCCAGCATTTT	CASSLNRGKSNQPQHF
.	TRBJ2-7	.	TRBV7-8	TGTGCCAGCAGCAGTTTAGTCACCGAGCAGTACTTC	CASSSLVTEQYF
.	TRBJ1-1	.	TRBV18	TGTGCCAGCTCACCGATGGGAACTGAAGCTTTCTTT	CASSPMGTEAFF
TRBD2	TRBJ2-1	many	TRBV7-3	TGTGCCAGCAGCTTAATCCCCTCACGGACTAGTGCCTACAATGAGCAGTTCTTC	CASSLIPSRTSAYNEQFF
TRBD1	TRBJ2-7	few	TRBV29-1	TGCAGCGTTGGAGAGGGGACAGGGCGATACTACGAGCAGTACTTC	CSVGEGTGRYYEQYF
.	TRBJ1-2	many	TRBV20-1	TGCAGTGCTAGAGCAGACGTAGGATATGGCTACACCTTC	CSARADVGYGYTF
.	TRBJ1-3	few	TRBV3-1	TGTGCCAGCAGCCAGCTCAGAAACACCATATATTTT	CASSQLRNTIYF
TRBD1	TRBJ2-1	few	TRBV28	TGTGCCAGCAGGCTGAAACAGGGGGCACGGGAGCAGTTCTTC	CASRLKQGAREQFF
.	TRBJ2-2	many	TRBV12-3/TRBV12-4	TGTGCCAGCGGTCACGGTCCGTACACCGGGGAGCTGTTTTTT	CASGHGPYTGELFF
TRBD2	TRBJ2-7	few	TRBV20-1	TGCAGTGCTTTGGGACTAGCGGGGGTAACCTACGAGCAGTACTTC	CSALGLAGVTYEQYF
TRBD2	TRBJ2-3	few	TRBV10-3	TGTGCCTCCCGGGGGGGGGTGGATACGCAGTATTTT	CASRGGVDTQYF
.	TRBJ2-5	few	TRBV5-1	TGCGCCAGCAGCCCCCAGGACAGAACGGAAGAGACCCAGTACTTC	CASSPQDRTEETQYF
TRBD1	TRBJ2-2	many	TRBV4-3	TGCGCCAGCAGCCAAGATTTGGACAGGGGACCGAACACCGGGGAGCTGTTTTTT	CASSQDLDRGPNTGELFF
.	TRBJ1-5	.	TRBV12-3/TRBV12-4	TGTGCCGCTGGGGCGGGCAATCAGCCCCAGCATTTT	CAAGAGNQPQHF
TRBD1	TRBJ1-1	.	TRBV7-2	TGTGCCAGCAACCCGACAGGGATGAACACTGAAGCTTTCTTT	CASNPTGMNTEAFF
.	TRBJ2-6	.	TRBV10-3	TGTGCCATCAGTGAGAGGTCTTTATCTGGGGCCAACGTCCTGACTTTC	CAISERSLSGANVLTF
.	TRBJ1-2	.	TRBV7-8	TGTGCCAGCAGCTTAGAAGAAGGGTTGGCCTATGGCTACACCTTC	CASSLEEGLAYGYTF
.	TRBJ1-1	.	TRBV7-9	TGTGCCAGCAGCTTAGATGGGGTGTTAGCTTTCTTT	CASSLDGVLAFF
.	TRBJ2-1	many	TRBV28	TGTGCCAGCAGTCGTGGGGGGAATGAGCAGTTCTTC	CASSRGGNEQFF
TRBD2	TRBJ2-1	.	TRBV29-1	TGCAGCGCCCTAGGACTAGCGGGGGGCCCATACAATGAGCAGTTCTTC	CSALGLAGGPYNEQFF
.	TRBJ2-7	.	TRBV2	TGTGCCAGCAGTGAAAGGCGAGGACAGCCCTACGAGCAGTACTTC	CASSERRGQPYEQYF
TRBD2	TRBJ2-5	.	TRBV6-1	TGTGCCAGCAGTCCCCGACTAGCCCTAGGCCAAGAGACCCAGTACTTC	CASSPRLALGQETQYF
.	TRBJ2-2	few	TRBV7-9	TGTGCCAGCAGTCCCCACGGGAACACCGGGGAGCTGTTTTTT	CASSPHGNTGELFF
.	TRBJ1-1	many	TRBV12-3/TRBV12-4	TGTGCCAGCAGCCCAATCCGGTCGGGGAGGGCTTTCTTT	CASSPIRSGRAFF
TRBD2	TRBJ2-1	few	TRBV28	TGTGCCAGCAGTAACCGTGGACTAGCGAACTACAATGAGCAGTTCTTC	CASSNRGLANYNEQFF
.	TRBJ2-2	.	TRBV12-3/TRBV12-4	TGTGCCAGCAGTCTCGACAATGTGGAAAACACCGGGGAGCTGTTTTTT	CASSLDNVENTGELFF
TRBD1	TRBJ2-2	.	TRBV7-6	TGTGCCAGCAGCTACCTACAGGGGGCCGGGGAGCTGTTTTTT	CASSYLQGAGELFF
TRBD1	TRBJ1-5	few	TRBV27	TGTGCCAGCAGTTGGAGGACAGGAGGCAATCAGCCCCAGCATTTT	CASSWRTGGNQPQHF
.	TRBJ2-5	many	TRBV12-3/TRBV12-4	TGTGCCAGCAGTTTATGGAGGCAAGAGACCCAGTACTTC	CASSLWRQETQYF
TRBD1	TRBJ1-1	many	TRBV18	TGTGCCAGCAGCCCACAGGGGTACACTGAAGCTTTCTTT	CASSPQGYTEAFF
.	TRBJ2-1	many	TRBV4-2	TGTGCCAGCAGCCAAGGACTAGAGGTGGATGAGCAGTTCTTC	CASSQGLEVDEQFF
.	TRBJ2-3	few	TRBV10-3	TGTGCCACGCGACAGGACACAGATACGCAGTATTTT	CATRQDTDTQYF
.	TRBJ1-5	few	TRBV7-2	TGTGCCAGCAGCGCCAGGGGAGGCAATCAGCCCCAGCATTTT	CASSARGGNQPQHF
.	TRBJ2-3	few	TRBV12-3/TRBV12-4	TGTGCCAGCAGCCGCCTAGGGGCTAGCACAGATACGCAGTATTTT	CASSRLGASTDTQYF
.	TRBJ2-7	.	TRBV12-3/TRBV12-4	TGTGCCAGCAGGGGTAAGGGATGGAACGAGCAGTACTTC	CASRGKGWNEQYF
TRBD2	TRBJ2-3	few	TRBV6-2/TRBV6-3	TGTGCCAGCACCTCGACTAGCGGGGGTGAAGCATTCACAGATACGCAGTATTTT	CASTSTSGGEAFTDTQYF
TRBD2	TRBJ2-1	few	TRBV7-6	TGTGCCAGCAGCCGCCTGACTAGCGGGGGAGAAAATGAGCAGTTCTTC	CASSRLTSGGENEQFF
.	TRBJ2-3	.	TRBV24-1	TGTGCCACCAGTCAGGGGACTCCCGGTACGCAGTATTTT	CATSQGTPGTQYF
.	TRBJ1-1	few	TRBV10-3	TGTGCCATCAGTGTAGAACAGAACACTGAAGCTTTCTTT	CAISVEQNTEAFF
.	TRBJ2-1	.	TRBV7-2	TGTGCCAGCAGCTTATCTAAGGGGGTGGACGAGCAGTTCTTC	CASSLSKGVDEQFF
.	TRBJ2-3	.	TRBV9	TGTGCCAGCAGAAATAGCACAGATACGCAGTATTTT	CASRNSTDTQYF
.	TRBJ2-7	many	TRBV9	TGTGCCAGCAGCGTCCGAGTTGGGGACGAGCAGTACTTC	CASSVRVGDEQYF
TRBD2	TRBJ2-3	.	TRBV10-2	TGCGCCAGCAGGCCCAGCGGGGGGATCACAGATACGCAGTATTTT	CASRPSGGITDTQYF
.	TRBJ1-6	.	TRBV7-2	TGTGCCAGCAGTTTGTCAGGAGCCACGACGCCCCTCCACTTT	CASSLSGATTPLHF
.	TRBJ1-1	.	TRBV29-1	TGCAGCGTTGTAGGAGGGAATATGAACACTGAAGCTTTCTTT	CSVVGGNMNTEAFF
.	TRBJ2-2	few	TRBV19	TGTGCCAGTAGTTGGAGGGACACCGGGGAGCTGTTTTTT	CASSWRDTGELFF
TRBD2	TRBJ2-1	many	TRBV12-3/TRBV12-4	TGTGCCAGCAGTCTGACTAGCGGGGGGGCGGTTGAGCAGTTCTTC	CASSLTSGGAVEQFF
.	TRBJ1-4	many	TRBV19	TGTGCCAGTAGTATGACATCAACTAATGAAAAACTGTTTTTT	CASSMTSTNEKLFF
.	TRBJ1-1	many	TRBV7-9	TGTGCCAGCAGCTTAGTGGTAGGGGATTTTTCTACTGAAGCTTTCTTT	CASSLVVGDFSTEAFF
TRBD2	TRBJ2-5	.	TRBV10-2	TGCGCCAGCAGTGACCCTCTAGCGGGGGGGAAAGAGACCCAGTACTTC	CASSDPLAGGKETQYF
.	TRBJ2-5	.	TRBV16	TGTGCCAGCACTCAAGGGGTTCTGCAGACCCAGTACTTC	CASTQGVLQTQYF
.	TRBJ1-5	.	TRBV6-2/TRBV6-3	TGTGCCAGCAGGATCCCGGGCAGGGTGAATCAGCCCCAGCATTTT	CASRIPGRVNQPQHF
.	TRBJ1-1	many	TRBV30	TGTGCCTGGACTTACTCGTGGATGGGGGACACTGAAGCTTTCTTT	CAWTYSWMGDTEAFF
TRBD1	TRBJ1-2	few	TRBV27	TGTGCCAGCAGTCTAAGGACAGGCTATGGCTACACCTTC	CASSLRTGYGYTF
.	TRBJ2-6	few	TRBV13	TGTGCCAGCAGCTCTCCAATCAACTCTGGGGCCAACGTCCTGACTTTC	CASSSPINSGANVLTF
.	TRBJ2-1	.	TRBV20-1	TGCAGTGCTAGCGAAGGCCCCCTAGCATACAATGAGCAGTTCTTC	CSASEGPLAYNEQFF
.	TRBJ1-6	.	TRBV27	TGTGCCAGCACCACACGGCTGGATCGATATAATTCACCCCTCCACTTT	CASTTRLDRYNSPLHF
TRBD1	TRBJ2-2	few	TRBV20-1	TGCAGTGCTCTATCGGGGGACAGGGACCCGCTGGGGGAGCTGTTTTTT	CSALSGDRDPLGELFF
.	TRBJ1-1	many	TRBV10-2	TGCGCCAGCAGACTGACAAGGATGAACACTGAAGCTTTCTTT	CASRLTRMNTEAFF
.	TRBJ1-1	few	TRBV7-2	TGTGCCAGCAGCTTAGCGCTCGCAGGGCGGGCTGAAGCTTTCTTT	CASSLALAGRAEAFF